This T cell receptor (beta chain) was observed in a study of blood T cells in healthy people across ages. Whole-study results and caveats: The recorded TCR beta diversity per million T cells decreased in a roughly linear manner with age.

Next came a second PCR, run for about 7 to 12 cycles, which used a sample-barcoded 5' primer along with a J-beta primer mix. TCRdb passed the 5' RACE reads through MiXCR, listing each CDR3 protein once. The sample lists about a million distinct CDR3 sequences, around 49% seen once, with roughly 13% in the top ten. Extraction yielded at least 5 micrograms of total RNA per sample. Germline V gene data show CDR1 as SGHTA and CDR2 as FQGNSA. Trimming pared 3 bases from V and 0 bases from J, leaving 11 bases between. The CDR3 loop spans 15 amino acids. This clonotype was counted between two and nine times. Its antigen is currently unknown.

The sequenced material came from blood. The rearrangement joins TRBV7-2 to TRBJ2-5, with D perhaps given as TRBD1 or TRBD2 (5 bases each). The receptor's source is a man aged 25-45 years in good health. The DNA of the CDR3 is TGTGCCAGCAGCTTCTCAGGGACCAACCAAGAGACCCAGTACTTC. Amino acid sequence: CASSFSGTNQETQYF.